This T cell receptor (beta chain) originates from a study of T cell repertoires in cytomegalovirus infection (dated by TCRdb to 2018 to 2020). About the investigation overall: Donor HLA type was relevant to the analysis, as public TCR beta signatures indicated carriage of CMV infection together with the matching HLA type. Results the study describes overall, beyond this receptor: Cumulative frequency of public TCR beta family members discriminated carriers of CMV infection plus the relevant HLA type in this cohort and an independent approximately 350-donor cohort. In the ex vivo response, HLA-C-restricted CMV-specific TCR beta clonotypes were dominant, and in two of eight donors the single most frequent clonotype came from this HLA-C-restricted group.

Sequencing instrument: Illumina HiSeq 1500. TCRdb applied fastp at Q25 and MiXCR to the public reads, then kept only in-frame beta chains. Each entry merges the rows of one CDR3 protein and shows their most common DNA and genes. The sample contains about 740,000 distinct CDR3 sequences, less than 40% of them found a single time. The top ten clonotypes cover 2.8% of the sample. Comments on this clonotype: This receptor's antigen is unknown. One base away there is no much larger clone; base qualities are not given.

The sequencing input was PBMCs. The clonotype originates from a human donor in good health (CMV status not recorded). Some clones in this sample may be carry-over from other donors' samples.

The DNA sequence reads TGTGCCAGCAGTTACGAGGCTAGCGGGAGGCCGCAGTACTTC. The encoded protein is CASSYEASGRPQYF. The receptor chain draws on TRBV6-5 and TRBJ2-4; 11 middle bases align to TRBD2. The CDR3 holds 14 amino acids from the cysteine to the phenylalanine. Only the CDR3 part of the read is kept: 42 bases, read in frame from the first base. Reading the germline V gene gives CDR1 MNHEY and CDR2 SVGAGI. From V the trimming removes 2 bases and from J it removes 13 bases, while the gene matches leave 7 bases of the junction unaccounted for.